This T cell receptor beta chain was identified in a study of brain T cells in children with intractable seizures. Study results and limitations: Clones missing pre-surgery may reflect undersampling of that blood sample. HCMV serostatus was not known, and viral specificity came from CDR3 similarity only.

Only cases whose brain tissue showed the highest T cell transcript signatures were sequenced. At least one anti-epileptic drug was given before surgery. A remark on this clone: Its antigen is unknown.

Per the germline V gene, CDR1 is LNHDA and CDR2 is SQIVND (reference sequence). The ends lost 4 bases at V and 4 bases at J; junction bases unmatched: 18. The CDR3 contains 19 residues. Assay: immunoSEQ multiplex PCR; the TCRdb copy retains only in-frame clones and omits some. The table has 95,000 to 120,000 clones, approximately 94% seen once; the top ten hold 3.5% to 4%. The chain employs TRBV19 and TRBJ1-4; 7 nucleotides align to TRBD1. Specimen: peripheral blood, collected at surgery. The TCR sequence derives from a boy less than two years old with hemimegalencephaly and intractable seizures. This chain's CDR3 is CASSRFGARDRDSNEKLFF. Here the CDR3 DNA reads TGTGCCAGTAGTAGGTTTGGCGCAAGAGACCGGGACAGTAATGAAAAACTGTTTTTT.